Reported below is one TCR beta chain. In the original processing: Reference gene primer amplification yielded estimated nucleated cell counts. Libraries were prepared by immunoSEQ multiplex PCR; TCRdb keeps only in-frame clonotypes and omits some of them. V and J calls and clone size are given by that table; D and trimming were obtained from the DNA. The profile covers approximately 250,000 clones, with about 88% appearing a single time and about 3.5% taken by the ten largest. This sample was taken from a study of blood T cell repertoires in COVID-19. The wider study: Collection of acute and convalescent COVID-19 samples took place in the United States, Italy and Spain. PBMCs, B-cell-depleted T cells, or T cells were the source of the cDNA or gDNA that made up the material.

Deletions cut 4 bases from V and 6 bases from J, with 11 bases between. Germline-derived CDR1 and CDR2 are SGHRS and YFSETQ. This CDR3 has 13 residues. The sequence derives from a young man with active or convalescent COVID-19. The rearrangement joins TRBV5-1 to TRBJ2-1; D ambiguous. Material: peripheral blood. The CDR3 DNA reads as TGCGCCAGCAGCCAGGAAGGCTCCAATGAGCAGTTCTTC. Protein: CASSQEGSNEQFF.